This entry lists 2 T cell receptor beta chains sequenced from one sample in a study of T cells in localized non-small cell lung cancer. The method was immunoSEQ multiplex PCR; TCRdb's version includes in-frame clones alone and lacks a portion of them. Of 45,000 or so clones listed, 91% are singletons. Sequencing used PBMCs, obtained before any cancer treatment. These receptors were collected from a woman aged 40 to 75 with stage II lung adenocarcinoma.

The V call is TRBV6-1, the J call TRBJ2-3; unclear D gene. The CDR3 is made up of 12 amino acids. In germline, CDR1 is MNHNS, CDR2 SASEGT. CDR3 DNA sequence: TGTGTATTAGAAGCCCGCACAGATACGCAGTATTTT. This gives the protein CVLEARTDTQYF.

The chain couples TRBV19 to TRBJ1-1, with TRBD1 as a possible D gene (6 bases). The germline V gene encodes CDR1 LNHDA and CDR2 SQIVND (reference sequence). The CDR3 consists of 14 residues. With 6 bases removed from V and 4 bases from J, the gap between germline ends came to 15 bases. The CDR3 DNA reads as TGTGCCAGTAGCCTAGACAGGTGGACCACTGAAGCTTTCTTT. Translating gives CASSLDRWTTEAFF.